The rows below give T cell receptor beta chains drawn from one sample of a study of response to subunit inactivated influenza vaccine. TCRdb re-called the RT-PCR reads with MiXCR, one entry per CDR3 protein. The table has hundreds of thousands of distinct CDR3 sequences, around 8% seen once. Specimen: PBMCs from blood, collected roughly 24 months after vaccination. These receptors were collected from a man aged 50 to 69 who received an inactivated influenza vaccine. CDR3s include the opening cysteine and the closing phenylalanine or tryptophan. The D gene is left open where the match is weak. The size entry is marked missing in some rows and otherwise reads once, few, many or a size class.

clone size,J gene,D gene,V gene,CDR3 protein,CDR3 DNA
NA,TRBJ2-7,TRBD1,TRBV20-1,CSARDRSTYEQYF,TGCAGTGCCAGGGACAGGAGCACCTACGAGCAGTACTTC
many,TRBJ2-1,TRBD2,TRBV7-2,CASRQTSGGFNEQFF,TGTGCCAGCAGACAGACTAGCGGGGGGTTTAATGAGCAGTTCTTC
many,TRBJ2-7,TRBD1,TRBV9,CASSPNRGYEQYF,TGTGCCAGCAGTCCTAACAGGGGCTACGAGCAGTACTTC
few,TRBJ2-5,NA,TRBV9,CASSVGPDRSQETQYF,TGTGCCAGCAGCGTAGGGCCCGACAGATCCCAAGAGACCCAGTACTTC
few,TRBJ1-1,NA,TRBV5-4,CASSLREWGNTEAFF,TGTGCCAGCAGCTTGCGGGAGTGGGGGAACACTGAAGCTTTCTTT
NA,TRBJ2-7,TRBD1,TRBV28,CASSLWGQGSFYEQYF,TGTGCCAGCAGTTTATGGGGACAGGGGTCATTTTACGAGCAGTACTTC
NA,TRBJ1-2,NA,TRBV20-1,CSARGIGVYGYTF,TGCAGTGCTAGGGGCATAGGGGTTTATGGCTACACCTTC
many,TRBJ1-2,TRBD1,TRBV5-6,CASSHRGGGYYGYTF,TGTGCCAGCAGCCACAGGGGAGGGGGCTACTATGGCTACACCTTC
few,TRBJ2-1,NA,TRBV15,CATSRNSGTYNEQFF,TGTGCCACCAGCAGAAATAGCGGAACCTACAATGAGCAGTTCTTC
many,TRBJ2-5,NA,TRBV20-1,CSARVGGGQETQYF,TGCAGTGCTAGAGTTGGAGGGGGTCAAGAGACCCAGTACTTC
few,TRBJ2-7,NA,TRBV20-1,CSARSGSGGYEQYF,TGCAGTGCTAGAAGCGGGTCCGGGGGCTACGAGCAGTACTTC
few,TRBJ2-1,NA,TRBV12-3/TRBV12-4,CASSLSGLIYNEQFF,TGTGCCAGCAGTTTATCCGGACTAATTTACAATGAGCAGTTCTTC
NA,TRBJ2-1,NA,TRBV20-1,CSARAAGRLYNEQFF,TGCAGTGCTAGGGCTGCAGGCCGACTATACAATGAGCAGTTCTTC
NA,TRBJ2-7,NA,TRBV6-5,CATQRYHEQYF,TGTGCCACCCAGAGGTACCACGAGCAGTACTTC
few,TRBJ1-5,NA,TRBV5-1,CASRRDRDSNQPQHF,TGCGCCAGCAGACGAGACAGAGATAGCAATCAGCCCCAGCATTTT
few,TRBJ2-5,NA,TRBV11-2,CASSRWGRTQETQYF,TGTGCCAGCAGCCGGTGGGGGCGAACCCAAGAGACCCAGTACTTC
NA,TRBJ2-3,TRBD2,TRBV28,CASSLITLADVRVDTQYF,TGTGCCAGCAGTTTAATTACCCTAGCGGACGTACGGGTAGATACGCAGTATTTT